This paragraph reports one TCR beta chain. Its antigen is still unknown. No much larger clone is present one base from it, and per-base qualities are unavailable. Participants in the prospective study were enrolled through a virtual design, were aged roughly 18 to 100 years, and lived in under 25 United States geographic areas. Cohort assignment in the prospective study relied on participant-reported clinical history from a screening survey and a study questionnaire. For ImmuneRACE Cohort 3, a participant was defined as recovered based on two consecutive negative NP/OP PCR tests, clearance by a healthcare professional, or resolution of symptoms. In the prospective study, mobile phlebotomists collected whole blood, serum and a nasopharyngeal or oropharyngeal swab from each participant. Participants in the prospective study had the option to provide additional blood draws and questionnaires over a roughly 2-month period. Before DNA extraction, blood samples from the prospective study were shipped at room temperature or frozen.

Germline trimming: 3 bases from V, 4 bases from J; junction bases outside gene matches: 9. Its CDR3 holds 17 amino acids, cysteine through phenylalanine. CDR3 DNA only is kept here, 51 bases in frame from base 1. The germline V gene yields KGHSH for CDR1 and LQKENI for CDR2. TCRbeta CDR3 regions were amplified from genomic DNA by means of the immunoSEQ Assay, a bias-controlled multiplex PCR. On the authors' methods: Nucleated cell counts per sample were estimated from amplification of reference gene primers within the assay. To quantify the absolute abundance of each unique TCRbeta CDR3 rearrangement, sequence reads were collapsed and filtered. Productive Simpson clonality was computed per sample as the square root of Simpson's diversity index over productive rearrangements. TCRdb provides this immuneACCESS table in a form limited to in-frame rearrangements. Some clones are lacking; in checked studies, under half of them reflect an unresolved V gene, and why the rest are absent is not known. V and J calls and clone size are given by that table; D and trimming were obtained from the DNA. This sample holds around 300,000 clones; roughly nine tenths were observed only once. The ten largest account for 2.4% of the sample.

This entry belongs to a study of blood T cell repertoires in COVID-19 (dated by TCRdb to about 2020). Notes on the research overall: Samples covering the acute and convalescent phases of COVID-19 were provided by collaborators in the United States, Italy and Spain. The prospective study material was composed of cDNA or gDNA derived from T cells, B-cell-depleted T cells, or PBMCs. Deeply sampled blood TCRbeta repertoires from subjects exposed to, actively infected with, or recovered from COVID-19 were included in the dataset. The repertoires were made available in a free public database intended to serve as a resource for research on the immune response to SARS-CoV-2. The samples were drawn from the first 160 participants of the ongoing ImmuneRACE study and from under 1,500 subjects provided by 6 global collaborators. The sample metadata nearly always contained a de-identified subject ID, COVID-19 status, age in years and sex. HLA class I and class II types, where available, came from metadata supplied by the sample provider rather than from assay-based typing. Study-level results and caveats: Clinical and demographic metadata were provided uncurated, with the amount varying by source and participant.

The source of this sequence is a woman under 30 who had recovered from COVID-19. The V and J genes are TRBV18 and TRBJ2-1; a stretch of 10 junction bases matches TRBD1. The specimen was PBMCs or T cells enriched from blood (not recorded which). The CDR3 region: CASSPLPGTGVYNEQFF. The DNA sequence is TGTGCCAGCTCACCTCTTCCGGGGACAGGGGTATACAATGAGCAGTTCTTC.